The TCR beta chain under discussion was sequenced for a study of T cells in Graves' hyperthyroidism and ophthalmopathy. Study-wide results and caveats: From stable hyperthyroidism, ophthalmopathy was set apart by a 13 V-J model.

This clonotype was picked up many times. The antigen is undetermined. It was RNA transcripts that yielded the amplified TCR beta CDR3 regions. TCR CDR3 underwent first-round RT-PCR with the HTBI primer set. Each CDR3 protein gets one entry after TCRdb re-called the multiplex PCR reads with MiXCR. Altogether 400,000 or so distinct CDR3 sequences are present, 15% being singletons, with the ten largest covering roughly 19%. V was clipped by 1 base and J by 11 bases; unmatched bases: 10. The germline V gene encodes CDR1 LGHDT and CDR2 YNNKEL (reference sequence). This CDR3 is built from 15 residues. The source of this sequence is a woman aged 60-70 years with Graves' ophthalmopathy. J is TRBJ2-3 and V is TRBV3-1; 9 nucleotides align to TRBD2. Material: blood. The CDR3 DNA reads as TGTGCCAGCAGCCAAGGACTAGCGGAGCCCTTTGGGCAGTATTTT. Translation: CASSQGLAEPFGQYF.